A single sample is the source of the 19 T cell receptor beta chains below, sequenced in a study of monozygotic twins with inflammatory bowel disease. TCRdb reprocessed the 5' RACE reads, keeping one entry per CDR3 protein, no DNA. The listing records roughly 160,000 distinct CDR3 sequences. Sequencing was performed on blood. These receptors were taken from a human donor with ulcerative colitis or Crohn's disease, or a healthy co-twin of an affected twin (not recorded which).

The CDR3 loop is CASSGTITDPRPQHF. The chain is built from TRBV19 and TRBJ1-5; TCRdb proposes TRBD1, but this gene call is untestable without DNA. Germline V gives CDR1 LNHDA, CDR2 SQIVND (reference sequence). This CDR3 has 15 residues.

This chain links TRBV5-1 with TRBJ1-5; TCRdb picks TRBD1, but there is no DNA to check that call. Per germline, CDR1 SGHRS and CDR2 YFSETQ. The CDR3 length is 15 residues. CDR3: CASSLGGGASQPQHF.

The CDR3 sequence is CASRSSGNGRQYF. This chain joins TRBV12-3 or TRBV12-4 and TRBJ2-7; checking the TCRdb D call of TRBD1 is not possible without DNA. The CDR3 runs to 13 residues.

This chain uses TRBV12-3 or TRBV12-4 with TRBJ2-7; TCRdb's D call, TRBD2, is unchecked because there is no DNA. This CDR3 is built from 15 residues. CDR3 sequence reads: CASSEAGGPSYEQYF.

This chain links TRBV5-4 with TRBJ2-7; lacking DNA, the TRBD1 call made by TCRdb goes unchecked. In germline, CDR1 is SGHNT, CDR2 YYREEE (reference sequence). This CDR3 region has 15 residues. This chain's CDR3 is CASRNGQGRSYEQYF.

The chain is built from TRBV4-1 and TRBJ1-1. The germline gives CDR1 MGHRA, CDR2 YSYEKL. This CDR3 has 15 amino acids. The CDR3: CASSQYPGGNTEAFF.

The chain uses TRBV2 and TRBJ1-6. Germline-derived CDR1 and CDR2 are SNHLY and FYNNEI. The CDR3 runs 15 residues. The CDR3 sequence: CASTQIDGGGSPLHF.

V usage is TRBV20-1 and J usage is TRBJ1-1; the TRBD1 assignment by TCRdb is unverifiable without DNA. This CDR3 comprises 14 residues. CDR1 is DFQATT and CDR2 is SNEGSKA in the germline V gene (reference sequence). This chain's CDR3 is CSAPRRTANTEAFF.

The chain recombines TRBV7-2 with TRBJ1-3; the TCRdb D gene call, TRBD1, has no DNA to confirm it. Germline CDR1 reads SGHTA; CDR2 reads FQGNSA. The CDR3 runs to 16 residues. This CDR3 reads CASSLGQGAPGNTIYF.

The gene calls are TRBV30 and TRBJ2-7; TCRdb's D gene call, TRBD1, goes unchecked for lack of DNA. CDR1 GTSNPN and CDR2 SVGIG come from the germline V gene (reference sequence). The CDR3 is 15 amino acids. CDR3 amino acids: CAWAFGQGKTYEQYF.

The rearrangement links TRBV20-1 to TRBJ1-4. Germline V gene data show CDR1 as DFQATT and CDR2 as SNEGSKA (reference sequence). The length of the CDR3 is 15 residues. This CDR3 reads CSARDVADLNEKLFF.

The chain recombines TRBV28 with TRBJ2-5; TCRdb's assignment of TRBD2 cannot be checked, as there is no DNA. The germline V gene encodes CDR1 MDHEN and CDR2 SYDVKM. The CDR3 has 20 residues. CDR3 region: CASSHPYRGRTREGHETQYF.

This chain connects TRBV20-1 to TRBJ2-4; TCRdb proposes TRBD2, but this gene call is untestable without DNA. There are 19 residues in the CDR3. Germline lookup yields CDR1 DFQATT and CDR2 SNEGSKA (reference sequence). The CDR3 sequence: CSARDPGQAHTLAKNIQYF.

CDR3 in amino acids: CSVGQGKGNTIYF. The J gene is TRBJ1-3, the V gene TRBV29-1; the TCRdb call, TRBD1, lacks DNA for checking. This CDR3 is built from 13 residues. Germline CDR1 reads SQVTM; CDR2 reads ANQGSEA.

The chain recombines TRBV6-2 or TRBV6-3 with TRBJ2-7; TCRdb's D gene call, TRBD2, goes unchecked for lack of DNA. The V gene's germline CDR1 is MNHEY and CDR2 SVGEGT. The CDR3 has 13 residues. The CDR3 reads CASSYSEGNEQYF.

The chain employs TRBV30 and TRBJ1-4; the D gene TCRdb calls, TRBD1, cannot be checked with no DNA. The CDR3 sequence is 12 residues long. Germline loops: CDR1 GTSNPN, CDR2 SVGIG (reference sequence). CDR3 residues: CAWSHRLRELFF.

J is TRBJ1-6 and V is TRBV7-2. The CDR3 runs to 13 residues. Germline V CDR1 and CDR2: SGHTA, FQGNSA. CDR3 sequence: CASSSALYSPLHF.

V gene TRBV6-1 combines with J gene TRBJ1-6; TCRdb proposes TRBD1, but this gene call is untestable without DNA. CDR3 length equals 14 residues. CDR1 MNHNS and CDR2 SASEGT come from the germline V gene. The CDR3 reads CASKLDPFREPLHF.

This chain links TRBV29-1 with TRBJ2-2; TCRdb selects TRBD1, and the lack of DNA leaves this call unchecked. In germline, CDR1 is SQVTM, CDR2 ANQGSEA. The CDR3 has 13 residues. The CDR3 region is CSVQGVDTGELFF.